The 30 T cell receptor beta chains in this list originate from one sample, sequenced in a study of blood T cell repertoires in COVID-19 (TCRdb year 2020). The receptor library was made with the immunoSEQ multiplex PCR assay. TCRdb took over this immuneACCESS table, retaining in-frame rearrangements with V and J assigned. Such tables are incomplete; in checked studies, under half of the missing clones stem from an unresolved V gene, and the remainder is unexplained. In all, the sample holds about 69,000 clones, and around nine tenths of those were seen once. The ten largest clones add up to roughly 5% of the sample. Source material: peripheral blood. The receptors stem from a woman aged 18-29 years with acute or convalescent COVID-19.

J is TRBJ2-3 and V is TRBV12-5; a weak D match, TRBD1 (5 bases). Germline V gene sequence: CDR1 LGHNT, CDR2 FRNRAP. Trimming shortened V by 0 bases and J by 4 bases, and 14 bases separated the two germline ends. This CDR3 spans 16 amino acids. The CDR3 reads CASGLVMGPPSDTQYF. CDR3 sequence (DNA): TGTGCTAGTGGTTTGGTAATGGGGCCTCCGTCAGATACGCAGTATTTT.

The chain's CDR3 is CASSPSRPGLTEAFF. The CDR3 nucleotides are TGTGCCAGCAGCCCGAGTCGGCCAGGGCTAACTGAAGCTTTCTTT. The chain has TRBV7-2 and TRBJ1-1; D perhaps matches TRBD1 (5 bases). The CDR3 has 15 residues. Trimming pared 5 bases from V and 5 bases from J, leaving 18 bases between. CDR1 is SGHTA, CDR2 FQGNSA, per germline. The whole variable domain, remainder taken from reference TRBV7-2 and TRBJ1-1, is GAGVSQSPSNKVTEKGKDVELRCDPISGHTALYWYRQSLGQGLEFLIYFQGNSAPDKSGLPSDRFSAERTGGSVSTLTIQRTQQEDSAVYLCASSPSRPGLTEAFFGQGTRLTVV.

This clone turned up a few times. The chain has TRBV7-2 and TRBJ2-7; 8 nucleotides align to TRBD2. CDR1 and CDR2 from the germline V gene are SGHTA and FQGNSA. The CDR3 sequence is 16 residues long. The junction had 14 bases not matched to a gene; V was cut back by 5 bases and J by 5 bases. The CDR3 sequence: CASSHILAALPDEQYF. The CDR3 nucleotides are TGTGCCAGCAGCCATATACTAGCGGCCCTCCCCGACGAGCAGTACTTC.

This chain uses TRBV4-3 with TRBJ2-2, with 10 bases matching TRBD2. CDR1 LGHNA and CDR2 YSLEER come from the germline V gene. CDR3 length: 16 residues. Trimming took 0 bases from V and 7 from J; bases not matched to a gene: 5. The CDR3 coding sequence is TGCGCCAGCAGCCAAGAGAGCGGGAGGGCCATCGGGGAGCTGTTTTTT. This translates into CASSQESGRAIGELFF.

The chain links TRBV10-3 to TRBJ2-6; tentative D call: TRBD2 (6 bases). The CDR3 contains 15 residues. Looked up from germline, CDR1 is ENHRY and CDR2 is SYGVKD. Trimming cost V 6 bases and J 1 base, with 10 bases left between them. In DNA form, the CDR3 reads TGTGCCATCAGCCCCGGGGGTTCTGGGGCCAACGTCCTGACTTTC. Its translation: CAISPGGSGANVLTF.

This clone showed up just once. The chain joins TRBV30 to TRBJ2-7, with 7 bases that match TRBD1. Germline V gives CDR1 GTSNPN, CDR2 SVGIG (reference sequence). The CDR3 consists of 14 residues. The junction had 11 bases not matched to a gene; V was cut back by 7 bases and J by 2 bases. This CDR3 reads CASAATGYPYEQYF. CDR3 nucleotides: TGTGCCTCCGCCGCGACAGGGTATCCCTACGAGCAGTACTTC.

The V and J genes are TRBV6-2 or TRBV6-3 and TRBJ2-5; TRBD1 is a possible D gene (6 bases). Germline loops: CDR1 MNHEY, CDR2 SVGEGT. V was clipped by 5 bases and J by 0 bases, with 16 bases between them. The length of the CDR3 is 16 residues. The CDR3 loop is CASSTLTEGDQETQYF. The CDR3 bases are TGTGCCAGCAGTACTCTAACCGAGGGGGACCAAGAGACCCAGTACTTC.

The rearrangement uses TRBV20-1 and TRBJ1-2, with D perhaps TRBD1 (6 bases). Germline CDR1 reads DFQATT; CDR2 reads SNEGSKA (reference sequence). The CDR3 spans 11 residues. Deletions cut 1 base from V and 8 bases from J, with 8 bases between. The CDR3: CSARGQGGYTF. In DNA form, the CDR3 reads TGCAGTGCTAGAGGGCAGGGGGGCTACACCTTC.

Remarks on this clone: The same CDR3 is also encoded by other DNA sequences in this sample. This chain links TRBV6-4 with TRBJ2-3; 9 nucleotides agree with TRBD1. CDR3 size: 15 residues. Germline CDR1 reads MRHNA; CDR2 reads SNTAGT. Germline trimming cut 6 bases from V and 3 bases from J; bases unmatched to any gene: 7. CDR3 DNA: TGTGCCAGCAGCGAAACAGGGGGCGGAACAGATACGCAGTATTTT. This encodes CASSETGGGTDTQYF.

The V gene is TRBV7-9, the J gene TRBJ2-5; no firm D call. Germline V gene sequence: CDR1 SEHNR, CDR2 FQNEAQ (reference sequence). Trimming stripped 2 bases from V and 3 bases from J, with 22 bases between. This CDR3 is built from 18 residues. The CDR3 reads CASSLTSLLAVPKETQYF. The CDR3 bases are TGTGCCAGCAGCTTAACGAGCCTTTTAGCAGTCCCTAAAGAGACCCAGTACTTC.

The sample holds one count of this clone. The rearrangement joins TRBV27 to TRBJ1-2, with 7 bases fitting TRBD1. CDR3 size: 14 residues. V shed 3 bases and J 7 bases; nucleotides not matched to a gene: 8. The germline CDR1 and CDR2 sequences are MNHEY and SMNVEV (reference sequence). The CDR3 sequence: CASSFRDRKFGYTF. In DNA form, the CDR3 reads TGTGCCAGCAGTTTCCGGGACAGAAAGTTTGGCTACACCTTC.

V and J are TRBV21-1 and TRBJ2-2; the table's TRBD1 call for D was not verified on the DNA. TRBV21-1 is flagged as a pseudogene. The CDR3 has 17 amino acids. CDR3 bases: TGTGCCAGCAGCAAAGGGGGGACAGGGGTTGACACCGGGGAGCTGTTTTTT. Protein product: CASSKGGTGVDTGELFF.

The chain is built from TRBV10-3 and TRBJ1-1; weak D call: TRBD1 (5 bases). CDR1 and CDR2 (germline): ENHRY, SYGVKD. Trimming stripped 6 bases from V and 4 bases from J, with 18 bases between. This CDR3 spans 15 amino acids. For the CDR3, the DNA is TGTGCCATCAGCTTCGAGTGGGGCCGAGGCACTGAAGCTTTCTTT. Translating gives CAISFEWGRGTEAFF.

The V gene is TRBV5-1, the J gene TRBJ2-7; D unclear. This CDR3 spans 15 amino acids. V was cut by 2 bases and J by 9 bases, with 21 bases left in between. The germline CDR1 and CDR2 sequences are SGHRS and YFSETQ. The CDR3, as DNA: TGCGCCAGCAGCTTATCCCCGGGTATCTATGCGTCGCAGTACTTC. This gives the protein CASSLSPGIYASQYF.

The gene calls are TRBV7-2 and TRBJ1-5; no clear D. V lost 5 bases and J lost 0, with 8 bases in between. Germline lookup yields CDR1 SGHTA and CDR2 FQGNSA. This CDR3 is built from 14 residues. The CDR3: CASSPVFSNQPQHF. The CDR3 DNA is TGTGCCAGCAGCCCCGTTTTTAGCAATCAGCCCCAGCATTTT.

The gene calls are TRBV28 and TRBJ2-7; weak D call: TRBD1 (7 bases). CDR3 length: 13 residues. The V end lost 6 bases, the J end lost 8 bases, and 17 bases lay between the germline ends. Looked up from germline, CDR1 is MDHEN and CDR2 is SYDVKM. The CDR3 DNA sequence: TGTGCCAGCAGCGCAGCACAGGGGAGGCAGCAGTACTTC. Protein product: CASSAAQGRQQYF.

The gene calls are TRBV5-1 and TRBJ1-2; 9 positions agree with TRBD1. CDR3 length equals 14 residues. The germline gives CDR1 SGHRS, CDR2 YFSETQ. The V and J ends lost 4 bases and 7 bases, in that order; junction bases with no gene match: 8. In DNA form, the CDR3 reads TGCGCCAGCAGCACAGGGGGCTCGAGGGGTGGCTACACCTTC. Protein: CASSTGGSRGGYTF.

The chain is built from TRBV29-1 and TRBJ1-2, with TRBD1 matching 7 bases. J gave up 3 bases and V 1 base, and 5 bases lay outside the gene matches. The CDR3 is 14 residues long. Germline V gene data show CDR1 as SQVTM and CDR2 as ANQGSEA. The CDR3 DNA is TGCAGCGTTGAAGGATCCGGGACAGACTATGGCTACACCTTC. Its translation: CSVEGSGTDYGYTF. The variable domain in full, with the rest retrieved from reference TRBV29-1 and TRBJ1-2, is SAVISQKPSRDICQRGTSLTIQCQVDSQVTMMFWYRQQPGQSLTLIATANQGSEATYESGFVIDKFPISRPNLTFSTLTVSNMSPEDSSIYLCSVEGSGTDYGYTFGSGTRLTVV.

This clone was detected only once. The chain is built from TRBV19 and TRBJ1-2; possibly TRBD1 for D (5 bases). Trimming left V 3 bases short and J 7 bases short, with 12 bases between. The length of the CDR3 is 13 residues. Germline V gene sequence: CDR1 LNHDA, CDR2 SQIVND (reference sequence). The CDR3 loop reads CASSMSRDSGYTF. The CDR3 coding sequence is TGTGCCAGTAGTATGTCCAGGGATTCTGGCTACACCTTC.

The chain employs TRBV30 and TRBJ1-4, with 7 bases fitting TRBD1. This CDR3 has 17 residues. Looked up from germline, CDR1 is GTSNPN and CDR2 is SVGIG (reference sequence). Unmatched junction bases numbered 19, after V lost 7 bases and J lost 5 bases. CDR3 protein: CASTRGQPPRGNEKLFF. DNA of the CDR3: TGTGCCTCCACCCGAGGACAACCCCCCAGGGGGAATGAAAAACTGTTTTTT.

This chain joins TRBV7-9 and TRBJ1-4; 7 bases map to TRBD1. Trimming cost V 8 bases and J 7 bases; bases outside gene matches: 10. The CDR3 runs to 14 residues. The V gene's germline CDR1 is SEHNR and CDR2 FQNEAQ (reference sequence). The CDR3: CASAAGGSVEKLFF. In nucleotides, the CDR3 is TGTGCCAGCGCCGCAGGGGGATCTGTTGAAAAACTGTTTTTT.

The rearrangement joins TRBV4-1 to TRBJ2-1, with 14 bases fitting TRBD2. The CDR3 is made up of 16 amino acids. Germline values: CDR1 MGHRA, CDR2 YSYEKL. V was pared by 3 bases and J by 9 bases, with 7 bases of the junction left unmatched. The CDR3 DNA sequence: TGCGCCAGCAGCCACGGGACTAGCGGGAGTCTAGGTGAGCAGTTCTTC. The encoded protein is CASSHGTSGSLGEQFF.

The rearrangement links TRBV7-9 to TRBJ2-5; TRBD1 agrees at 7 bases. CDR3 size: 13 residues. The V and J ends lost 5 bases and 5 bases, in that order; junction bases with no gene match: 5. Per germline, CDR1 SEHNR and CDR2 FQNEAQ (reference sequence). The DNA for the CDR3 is TGTGCCAGCAGCCCGGGGACAGCTGAGACCCAGTACTTC. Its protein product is CASSPGTAETQYF.

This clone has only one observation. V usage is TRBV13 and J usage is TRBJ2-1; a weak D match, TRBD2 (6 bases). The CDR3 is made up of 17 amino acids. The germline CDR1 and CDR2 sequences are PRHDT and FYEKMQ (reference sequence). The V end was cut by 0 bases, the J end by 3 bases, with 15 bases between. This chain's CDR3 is CASSLGYPREFYNEQFF. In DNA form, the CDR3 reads TGTGCCAGCAGCTTAGGCTACCCTCGGGAGTTCTACAATGAGCAGTTCTTC.

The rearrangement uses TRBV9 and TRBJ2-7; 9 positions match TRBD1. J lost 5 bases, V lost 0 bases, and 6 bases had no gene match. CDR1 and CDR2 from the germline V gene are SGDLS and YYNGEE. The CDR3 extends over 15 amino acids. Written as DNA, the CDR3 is TGTGCCAGCAGCGTAGGAGGGACAGGGCACAACGAGCAGTACTTC. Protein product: CASSVGGTGHNEQYF.

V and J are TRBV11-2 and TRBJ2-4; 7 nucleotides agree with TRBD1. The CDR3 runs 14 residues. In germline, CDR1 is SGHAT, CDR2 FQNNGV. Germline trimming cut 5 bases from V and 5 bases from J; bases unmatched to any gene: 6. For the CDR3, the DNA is TGTGCCAGCAGCCGCCGGGACAGAGAAAACATTCAGTACTTC. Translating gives CASSRRDRENIQYF.

The CDR3 sequence: CASSLDRGRQYF. The CDR3 DNA reads as TGTGCCAGCAGCTTAGATAGGGGCCGACAGTACTTC. The chain couples TRBV5-6 to TRBJ2-7; TRBD1 might be the D (5 bases). The CDR3 runs 12 residues. Germline V gene data show CDR1 as SGHDT and CDR2 as YYEEEE. Trimming shortened V by 2 bases and J by 10 bases, and 13 bases separated the two germline ends.

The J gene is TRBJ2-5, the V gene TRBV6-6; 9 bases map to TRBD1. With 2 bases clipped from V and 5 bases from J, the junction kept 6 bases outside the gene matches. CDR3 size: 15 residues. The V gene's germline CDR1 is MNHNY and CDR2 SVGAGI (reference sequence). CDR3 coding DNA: TGTGCCAGCAGTTACGCCGGGACAGGGACGGAGACCCAGTACTTC. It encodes CASSYAGTGTETQYF.

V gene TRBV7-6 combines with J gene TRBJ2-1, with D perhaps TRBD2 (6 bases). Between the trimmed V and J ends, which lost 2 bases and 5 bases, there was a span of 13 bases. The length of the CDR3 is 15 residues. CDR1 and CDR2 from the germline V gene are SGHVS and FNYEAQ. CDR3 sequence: CASSLKGLNNNEQFF. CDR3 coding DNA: TGTGCCAGCAGCTTAAAGGGACTTAATAACAATGAGCAGTTCTTC.

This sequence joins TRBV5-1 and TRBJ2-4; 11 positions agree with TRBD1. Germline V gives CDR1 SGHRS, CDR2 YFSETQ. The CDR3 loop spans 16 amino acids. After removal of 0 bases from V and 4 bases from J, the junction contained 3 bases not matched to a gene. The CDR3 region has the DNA TGCGCCAGCAGCTTGGAGGGGACAGGGGGGAAAAACATTCAGTACTTC. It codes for CASSLEGTGGKNIQYF.